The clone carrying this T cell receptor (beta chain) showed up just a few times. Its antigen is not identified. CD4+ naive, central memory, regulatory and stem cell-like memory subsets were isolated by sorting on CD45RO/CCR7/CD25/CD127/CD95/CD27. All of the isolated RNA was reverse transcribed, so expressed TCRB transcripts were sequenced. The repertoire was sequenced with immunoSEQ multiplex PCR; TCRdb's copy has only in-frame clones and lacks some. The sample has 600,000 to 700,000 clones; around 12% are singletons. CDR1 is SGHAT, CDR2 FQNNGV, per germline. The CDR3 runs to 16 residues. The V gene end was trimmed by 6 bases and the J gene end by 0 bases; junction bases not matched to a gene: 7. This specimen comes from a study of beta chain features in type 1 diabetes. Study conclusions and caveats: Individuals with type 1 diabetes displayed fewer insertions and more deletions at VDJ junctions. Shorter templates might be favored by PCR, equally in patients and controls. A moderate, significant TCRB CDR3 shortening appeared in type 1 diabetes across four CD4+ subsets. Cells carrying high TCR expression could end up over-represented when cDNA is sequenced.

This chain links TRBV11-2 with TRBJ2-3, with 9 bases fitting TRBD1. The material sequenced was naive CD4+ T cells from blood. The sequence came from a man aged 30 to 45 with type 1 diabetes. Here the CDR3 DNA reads TGTGCCAGCAGGGTCGGCGGACAGGGGAGCACAGATACGCAGTATTTT. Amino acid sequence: CASRVGGQGSTDTQYF.